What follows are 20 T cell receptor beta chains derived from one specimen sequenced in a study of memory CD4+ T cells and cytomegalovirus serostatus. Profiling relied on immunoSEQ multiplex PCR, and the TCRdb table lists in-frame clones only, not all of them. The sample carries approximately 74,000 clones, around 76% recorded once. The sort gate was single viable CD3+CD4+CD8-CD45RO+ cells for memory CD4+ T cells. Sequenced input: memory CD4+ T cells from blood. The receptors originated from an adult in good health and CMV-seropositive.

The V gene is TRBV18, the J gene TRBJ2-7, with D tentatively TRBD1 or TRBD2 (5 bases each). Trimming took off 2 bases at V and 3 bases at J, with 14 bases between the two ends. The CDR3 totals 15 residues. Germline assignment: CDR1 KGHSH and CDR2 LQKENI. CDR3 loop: CASSPSRDRDYEQYF. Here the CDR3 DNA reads TGTGCCAGCTCACCATCCAGGGACCGAGACTACGAGCAGTACTTC.

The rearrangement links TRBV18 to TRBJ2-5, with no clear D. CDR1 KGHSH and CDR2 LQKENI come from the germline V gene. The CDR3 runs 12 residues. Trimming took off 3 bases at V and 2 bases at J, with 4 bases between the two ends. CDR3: CASSPGQETQYF. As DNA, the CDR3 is TGTGCCAGCTCACCGGGGCAAGAGACCCAGTACTTC.

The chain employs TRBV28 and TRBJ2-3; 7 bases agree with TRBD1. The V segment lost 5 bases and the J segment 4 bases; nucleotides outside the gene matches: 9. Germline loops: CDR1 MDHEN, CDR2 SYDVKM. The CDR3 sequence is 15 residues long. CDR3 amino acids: CASSRLDRVADTQYF. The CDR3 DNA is TGTGCCAGCAGTAGATTAGACAGGGTGGCAGATACGCAGTATTTT.

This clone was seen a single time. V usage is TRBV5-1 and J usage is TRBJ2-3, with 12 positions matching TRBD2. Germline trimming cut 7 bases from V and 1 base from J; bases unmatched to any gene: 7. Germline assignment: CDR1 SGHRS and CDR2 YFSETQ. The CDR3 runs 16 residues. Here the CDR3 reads CASLKTSGSRTDTQYF. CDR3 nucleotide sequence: TGCGCCAGCCTTAAGACTAGCGGGAGCCGCACAGATACGCAGTATTTT.

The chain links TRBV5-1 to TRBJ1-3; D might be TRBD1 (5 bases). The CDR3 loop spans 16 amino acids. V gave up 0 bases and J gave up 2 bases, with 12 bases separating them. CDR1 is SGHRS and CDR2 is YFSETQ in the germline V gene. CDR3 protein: CASSLGPTETGNTIYF. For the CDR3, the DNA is TGCGCCAGCAGCTTGGGCCCGACAGAAACTGGAAACACCATATATTTT.

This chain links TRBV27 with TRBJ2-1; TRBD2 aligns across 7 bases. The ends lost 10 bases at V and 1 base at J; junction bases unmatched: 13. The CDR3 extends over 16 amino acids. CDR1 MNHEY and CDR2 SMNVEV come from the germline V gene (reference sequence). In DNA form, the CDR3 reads TGTGCCATCCGACCTTCGGGGGGAGGATCCTACAATGAGCAGTTCTTC. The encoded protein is CAIRPSGGGSYNEQFF.

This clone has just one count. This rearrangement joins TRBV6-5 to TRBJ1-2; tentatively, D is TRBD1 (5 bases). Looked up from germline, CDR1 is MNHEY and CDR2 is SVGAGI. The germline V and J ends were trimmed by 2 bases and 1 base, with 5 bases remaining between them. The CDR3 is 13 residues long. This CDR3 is CASSYQGNYGYTF. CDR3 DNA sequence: TGTGCCAGCAGTTACCAGGGTAACTATGGCTACACCTTC.

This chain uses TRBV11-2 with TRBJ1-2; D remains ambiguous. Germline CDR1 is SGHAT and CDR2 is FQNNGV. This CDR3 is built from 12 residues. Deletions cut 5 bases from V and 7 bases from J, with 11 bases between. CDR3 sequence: CASSPDWGGYTF. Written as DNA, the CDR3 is TGTGCCAGCAGCCCAGACTGGGGTGGCTACACCTTC.

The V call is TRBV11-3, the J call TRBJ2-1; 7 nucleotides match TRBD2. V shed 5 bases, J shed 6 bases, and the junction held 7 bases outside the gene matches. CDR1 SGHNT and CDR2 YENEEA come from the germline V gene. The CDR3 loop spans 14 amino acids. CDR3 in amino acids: CASSPRAGSNEQFF. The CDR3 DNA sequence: TGTGCCAGCAGCCCCCGAGCGGGGAGCAATGAGCAGTTCTTC.

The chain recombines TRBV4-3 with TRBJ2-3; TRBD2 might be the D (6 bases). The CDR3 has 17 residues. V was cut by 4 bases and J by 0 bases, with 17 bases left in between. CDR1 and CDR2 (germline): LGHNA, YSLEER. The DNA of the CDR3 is TGCGCCAGCAGCCGAGGATATCGGGGGACTAGCACAGATACGCAGTATTTT. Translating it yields CASSRGYRGTSTDTQYF.

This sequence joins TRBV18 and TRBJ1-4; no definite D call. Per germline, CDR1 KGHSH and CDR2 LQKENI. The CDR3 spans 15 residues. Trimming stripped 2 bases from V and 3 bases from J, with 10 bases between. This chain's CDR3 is CASSPSPEANEKLFF. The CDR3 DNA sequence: TGTGCCAGCTCACCATCGCCGGAGGCTAATGAAAAACTGTTTTTT.

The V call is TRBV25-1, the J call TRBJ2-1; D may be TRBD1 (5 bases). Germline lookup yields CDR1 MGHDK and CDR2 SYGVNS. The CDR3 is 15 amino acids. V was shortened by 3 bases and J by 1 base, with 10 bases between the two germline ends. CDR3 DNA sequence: TGTGCCAGCAGTGATGACAGAAAGTCCTACAATGAGCAGTTCTTC. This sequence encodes CASSDDRKSYNEQFF.

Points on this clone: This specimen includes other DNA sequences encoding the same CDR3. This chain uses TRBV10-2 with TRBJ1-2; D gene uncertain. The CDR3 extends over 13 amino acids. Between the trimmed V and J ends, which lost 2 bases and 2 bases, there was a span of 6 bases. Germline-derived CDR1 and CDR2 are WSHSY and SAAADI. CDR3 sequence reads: CASSEEGNYGYTF. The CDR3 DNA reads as TGCGCCAGCAGTGAGGAGGGAAACTATGGCTACACCTTC.

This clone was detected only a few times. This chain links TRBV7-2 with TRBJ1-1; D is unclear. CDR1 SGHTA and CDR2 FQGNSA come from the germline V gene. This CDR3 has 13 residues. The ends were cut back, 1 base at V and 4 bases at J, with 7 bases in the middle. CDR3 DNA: TGTGCCAGCAGCTTAGGCGAGAGCACTGAAGCTTTCTTT. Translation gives CASSLGESTEAFF.

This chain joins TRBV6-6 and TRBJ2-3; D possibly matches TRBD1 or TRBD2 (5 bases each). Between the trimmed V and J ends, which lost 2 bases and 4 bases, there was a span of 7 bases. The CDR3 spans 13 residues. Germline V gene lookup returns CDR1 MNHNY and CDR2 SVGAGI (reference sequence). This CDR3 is CASSYGTSDTQYF. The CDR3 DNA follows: TGTGCCAGCAGTTACGGGACCTCAGATACGCAGTATTTT.

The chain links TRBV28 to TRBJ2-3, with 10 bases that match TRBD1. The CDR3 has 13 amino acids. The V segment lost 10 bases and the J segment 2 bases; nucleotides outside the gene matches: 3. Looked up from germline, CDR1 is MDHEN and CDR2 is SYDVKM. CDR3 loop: CATGTGDTDTQYF. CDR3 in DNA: TGTGCCACCGGGACAGGGGACACAGATACGCAGTATTTT.

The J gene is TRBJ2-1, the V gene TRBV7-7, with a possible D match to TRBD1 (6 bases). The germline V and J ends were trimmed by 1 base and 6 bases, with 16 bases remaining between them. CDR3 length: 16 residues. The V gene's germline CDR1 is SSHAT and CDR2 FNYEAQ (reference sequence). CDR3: CASSLDLQDSSNEQFF. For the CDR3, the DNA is TGTGCCAGCAGCTTAGACTTGCAGGACAGTTCCAATGAGCAGTTCTTC.

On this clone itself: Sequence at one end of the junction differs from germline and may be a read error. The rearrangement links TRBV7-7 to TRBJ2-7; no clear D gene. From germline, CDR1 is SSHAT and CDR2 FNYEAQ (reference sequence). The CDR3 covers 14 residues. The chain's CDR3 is CASSLGPLPYEQYF. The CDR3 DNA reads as TGTGCTAGCAGCTTAGGGCCTCTCCCCTACGAGCAGTACTTC.

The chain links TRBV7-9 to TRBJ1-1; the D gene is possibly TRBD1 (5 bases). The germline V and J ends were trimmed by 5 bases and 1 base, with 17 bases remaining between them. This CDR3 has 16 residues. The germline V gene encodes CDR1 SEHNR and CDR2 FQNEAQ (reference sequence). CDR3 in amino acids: CASSRDLGRKNTEAFF. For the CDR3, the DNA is TGTGCCAGCAGCCGAGATTTGGGACGGAAGAACACTGAAGCTTTCTTT.

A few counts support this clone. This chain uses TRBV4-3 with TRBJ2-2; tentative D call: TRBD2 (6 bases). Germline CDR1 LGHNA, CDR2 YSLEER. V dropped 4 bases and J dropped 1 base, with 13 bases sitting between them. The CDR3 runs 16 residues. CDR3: CASSRPGLVNTGELFF. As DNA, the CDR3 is TGCGCCAGCAGCCGCCCGGGACTGGTGAACACCGGGGAGCTGTTTTTT.